The clone carrying this T cell receptor beta chain was seen many times. The target antigen is unknown. V lost 6 bases and J lost 6; bases outside the gene matches: 7. The germline V gene has CDR1 MGHRA and CDR2 YSYEKL. The CDR3 runs 15 residues. The data originate from a study of CD8+ T cells in alopecia areata. Study-level information: Patients received oral tofacitinib, 5 to 10 mg twice daily, for moderate-to-severe alopecia areata.

The authors extracted RNA and reverse transcribed it into cDNA as the sequencing template. Clones were read by immunoSEQ multiplex PCR, and TCRdb kept only the in-frame ones, dropping some. This sample has about 120,000 clones, with about 50% found just once. Study-wide results and caveats: Uncertain still, given a single nonresponder, is whether baseline CD8+ expansion links to response.

The treatment denotes: oral pan-JAK inhibitor, 5-10 mg twice daily. Individuals with alopecia areata gave both lesional scalp punch biopsies and peripheral blood for collection. This specimen was CD4+ T cells sorted from blood, taken at week 4, from a patient treated with tofacitinib. The chain joins TRBV4-1 to TRBJ2-2; 10 bases map to TRBD1. The source of this sequence is a human donor with alopecia areata. CDR3 in amino acids: CASRERTGGAGELFF. In DNA form, the CDR3 reads TGCGCCAGCAGGGAACGGACAGGGGGGGCCGGGGAGCTGTTTTTT.